The 3 T cell receptor beta chains below were found in one sample sequenced in a study of cytomegalovirus exposure and HLA in healthy donors. TCRdb's table, derived via immunoSEQ multiplex PCR, lists solely in-frame clones and lacks some. Of around 70,000 clones listed, 94% were seen once; the top ten hold less than 2%. The material sequenced was PBMCs. The receptors come from a woman in her late teens or twenties in good health and CMV-seropositive.

The genes are TRBV7-2 and TRBJ2-7, with D perhaps TRBD2 (5 bases). CDR1 SGHTA and CDR2 FQGNSA come from the germline V gene. V lost 5 bases and J lost 6, with 20 bases in between. CDR3 size: 15 residues. CDR3 bases: TGTGCCAGCAGCCTGTACGCGGATCTCAGCGGCGAGCAGTACTTC. Amino acid sequence: CASSLYADLSGEQYF.

The chain recombines TRBV6-6 with TRBJ2-2; 9 nucleotides agree with TRBD1. This CDR3 spans 16 amino acids. Trimming took 6 bases from V and 4 from J; bases not matched to a gene: 9. Germline-derived CDR1 and CDR2 are MNHNY and SVGAGI (reference sequence). CDR3 sequence reads: CASSSTGGRRTGELFF. CDR3 in DNA: TGTGCCAGCAGCAGCACAGGGGGCAGGCGCACCGGGGAGCTGTTTTTT.

This clone has just one count. The chain links TRBV5-4 to TRBJ2-3; D is perhaps TRBD2 (6 bases). Germline assignment: CDR1 SGHNT and CDR2 YYREEE (reference sequence). The ends were cut back, 3 bases at V and 1 base at J, with 15 bases in the middle. The CDR3 runs to 16 residues. CDR3 protein: CASSSRSGEGTDTQYF. DNA of the CDR3: TGTGCCAGCAGCTCGAGGTCGGGGGAAGGCACAGATACGCAGTATTTT.